A single sample gave rise to the 23 T cell receptor beta chains below, sequenced in a study of blood T cells in healthy people across ages. Alongside a J-beta primer mix, a sample-barcoded 5' primer served in a second PCR lasting about 6 to 12 cycles. TCRdb re-called the 5' RACE reads with MiXCR, one entry per CDR3 protein. The repertoire has 790,000 or so distinct CDR3 sequences, 46% of them found once; the top ten carry around 18%. The sequenced material came from blood. The receptors were sampled from an older man in good health.

V is TRBV27 and J is TRBJ2-7; 7 bases align to TRBD2. The ends lost 5 bases at V and 3 bases at J; junction bases unmatched: 10. This CDR3 region has 15 residues. From germline, CDR1 is MNHEY and CDR2 SMNVEV (reference sequence). CDR3 DNA sequence: TGTGCCAGCAGTCTCAATGGGGAGCGGGGCTACGAGCAGTACTTC. Translation: CASSLNGERGYEQYF.

This clonotype showed up just once. One base away lies a much larger clone, so this may be a sequencing read error. The chain uses TRBV11-2 and TRBJ2-3; 7 bases align to TRBD2. V lost 1 base and J lost 7; bases outside the gene matches: 11. The CDR3 is 16 amino acids. Looked up from germline, CDR1 is SGHAT and CDR2 is FQNNGV. The chain's CDR3 is CASSLVLRESGNTQYF. CDR3 nucleotide sequence: TGTGCCAGCAGCTTAGTCCTGCGGGAGAGTGGAAATACGCAGTATTTT. The full variable domain, its missing parts supplied by reference TRBV11-2 and TRBJ2-3, is EAGVAQSPRYKIIEKRQSVAFWCNPISGHATLYWYQQILGQGPKLLIQFQNNGVVDDSQLPKDRFSAERLKGVDSTLKIQPAKLEDSAVYLCASSLVLRESGNTQYFGPGTRLTVL.

This chain links TRBV5-6 with TRBJ2-7; 7 bases are a match to TRBD1. Germline loops: CDR1 SGHDT, CDR2 YYEEEE. This CDR3 has 15 residues. J lost 6 bases, V lost 1 base, and 10 bases had no gene match. The CDR3 bases are TGTGCCAGCAGCTTGTACAGGGGAGCGATTAGCGAGCAGTACTTC. Translation: CASSLYRGAISEQYF.

In this sample, this clonotype turned up a few times. J is TRBJ2-2 and V is TRBV7-3, with D tentatively TRBD2 (5 bases). The V gene lost 1 base and the J gene lost 1 base, with 10 bases spanning the gap. The CDR3 extends over 16 amino acids. Germline V gene lookup returns CDR1 SGHTA and CDR2 FQGTGA. The CDR3 DNA reads as TGTGCCAGCAGCTTAATGGGCGGAGGGAACACCGGGGAGCTGTTTTTT. It yields the protein CASSLMGGGNTGELFF.

The chain links TRBV13 to TRBJ2-3, with D perhaps matching TRBD1 (6 bases). This CDR3 has 16 residues. Deletions cut 4 bases from V and 1 base from J, with 15 bases between. The V gene's germline CDR1 is PRHDT and CDR2 FYEKMQ (reference sequence). The CDR3 loop is CASSSLNRAGTDTQYF. CDR3 bases: TGTGCCAGCAGCTCTTTGAACAGGGCGGGCACAGATACGCAGTATTTT.

CDR3 coding DNA: TGTGCCACCAGCAGAGAGGGAGGTGGGTACGAGCAGTACTTC. Translation gives CATSREGGGYEQYF. V and J are TRBV15 and TRBJ2-7; possibly TRBD2 for D (6 bases). This CDR3 has 14 amino acids. Germline-derived CDR1 and CDR2 are LNHNV and YYDKDF (reference sequence). Trimming took 0 bases from V and 4 from J, leaving 10 bases between them.

The chain uses TRBV20-1 and TRBJ2-2, with TRBD1 identical over 8 bases. V shed 1 base, J shed 5 bases, and the junction held 6 bases outside the gene matches. Per germline, CDR1 DFQATT and CDR2 SNEGSKA (reference sequence). The CDR3 spans 15 residues. This chain's CDR3 is CSARARQGHTGELFF. As DNA, the CDR3 is TGCAGTGCTAGAGCCCGACAGGGGCATACCGGGGAGCTGTTTTTT.

This clonotype was observed a handful of times. The chain couples TRBV20-1 to TRBJ2-3; D ambiguous. V lost 6 bases and J lost 6, with 13 bases in between. Looked up from germline, CDR1 is DFQATT and CDR2 is SNEGSKA (reference sequence). The CDR3 is made up of 12 amino acids. DNA of the CDR3: TGCAGTGCCGAAGCTAGGTTGGATACGCAGTATTTT. This codes for CSAEARLDTQYF.

This clonotype appeared a single time. The junction and the germline gene differ at one end; a read error may be behind it. The chain combines TRBV5-4 with TRBJ1-4; D remains unclear. The CDR3 is 15 amino acids. Germline CDR1 is SGHNT and CDR2 is YYREEE (reference sequence). This CDR3 reads CASSPDGATKEKLFF. The CDR3 DNA reads TGTGCCAGCAGCCCGGACGGTGCAACTAAGGAAAAACTGTTTTTT.

The chain couples TRBV6-1 to TRBJ1-2, with D hard to call. The ends were cut back, 4 bases at V and 4 bases at J, with 13 bases in the middle. This CDR3 spans 14 amino acids. Germline V gene lookup returns CDR1 MNHNS and CDR2 SASEGT. CDR3 DNA sequence: TGTGCCAGCAGTGGCCCTGTCCCTCCCTATGGCTACACCTTC. Protein sequence: CASSGPVPPYGYTF.

The rearrangement uses TRBV10-3 and TRBJ1-2; D gene ambiguous. Looked up from germline, CDR1 is ENHRY and CDR2 is SYGVKD. The CDR3 sequence is 12 residues long. With 0 bases removed from V and 8 bases from J, the gap between germline ends came to 7 bases. CDR3: CAISESKSGYTF. CDR3 nucleotide sequence: TGTGCCATCAGTGAGTCTAAGAGCGGCTACACCTTC.

The chain uses TRBV5-1 and TRBJ2-2; D possibly corresponds to TRBD1 (7 bases). The CDR3 spans 14 residues. Between the trimmed V and J ends, which lost 4 bases and 4 bases, there was a span of 11 bases. Germline CDR1 reads SGHRS; CDR2 reads YFSETQ. The CDR3 bases are TGCGCCAGCAGCGGGGGGACAGTCACCGGGGAGCTGTTTTTT. It encodes CASSGGTVTGELFF.

This chain uses TRBV6-6 with TRBJ1-1, with D perhaps TRBD1 (6 bases). Germline CDR1 is MNHNY and CDR2 is SVGAGI (reference sequence). The CDR3 has 13 residues. V dropped 8 bases and J dropped 7 bases, with 17 bases sitting between them. CDR3 nucleotides: TGTGCCAGCCATTCCCAGGGGACCTTTGAAGCTTTCTTT. This translates into CASHSQGTFEAFF.

CDR3: CASSKLEGRGNSNQPQHF. The CDR3 nucleotides are TGTGCCAGCAGCAAATTAGAGGGCAGGGGGAATAGCAATCAGCCCCAGCATTTT. The chain is built from TRBV21-1 and TRBJ1-5; the DNA was not used to check the table's D call, TRBD1. TRBV21-1 is given as a pseudogene. The CDR3 extends over 18 amino acids.

This clonotype was recorded a few times. This sequence joins TRBV12-3 or TRBV12-4 and TRBJ1-5, with no clear D. The CDR3 loop spans 14 amino acids. Trimming took off 6 bases at V and 4 bases at J, with 13 bases between the two ends. The CDR3 sequence: CASRVGSMNQPQHF. For the CDR3, the DNA is TGTGCCAGCAGAGTCGGGTCAATGAATCAGCCCCAGCATTTT.

This clonotype was picked up a small number of times. The chain recombines TRBV28 with TRBJ2-7; D tentatively fits TRBD1 or TRBD2 (5 bases each). The CDR3 is 14 amino acids. Germline V lookup: CDR1 MDHEN, CDR2 SYDVKM. Trimming stripped 5 bases from V and 7 bases from J, with 18 bases between. CDR3 loop: CASSPGPPHGEQYF. The CDR3 bases are TGTGCCAGCAGTCCGGGACCGCCCCATGGTGAGCAGTACTTC.

As concerns this clonotype: A junction boundary mismatches the germline segment, possibly from a read error. The gene calls are TRBV12-3 or TRBV12-4 and TRBJ2-1; 11 bases map to TRBD2. The CDR3 extends over 15 amino acids. CDR3 amino acids: CASRLAGGPYGEQFF. CDR3 DNA sequence: TGTGCCAGCAGGTTAGCGGGAGGGCCTTACGGGGAGCAGTTCTTC.

In regard to this clonotype: Germline is not matched at one junction end, which may reflect a read error. The rearrangement links TRBV12-5 to TRBJ1-2; no definite D call. In germline, CDR1 is LGHNT, CDR2 FRNRAP. CDR3 length: 15 amino acids. The CDR3: CASGFSPGQEDGYTF. The CDR3 coding sequence is TGTGCTAGTGGCTTTTCTCCTGGGCAGGAGGATGGCTACACGTTC.

The genes are TRBV15 and TRBJ2-5, with D unclear. CDR3 length: 15 residues. Trimming took 0 bases from V and 5 from J, leaving 13 bases between them. Germline V gene data show CDR1 as LNHNV and CDR2 as YYDKDF (reference sequence). CDR3 sequence (DNA): TGTGCCACCAGCAGAGATCGAAGAAGTAGGGAGACCCAGTACTTC. It codes for CATSRDRRSRETQYF.

Only a few counts were recorded for this clonotype. V usage is TRBV2 and J usage is TRBJ2-4; 8 positions agree with TRBD2. The DNA end lines up better with TRBJ2-7; the J call may be wrong. The CDR3 covers 14 residues. Germline V gene sequence: CDR1 SNHLY, CDR2 FYNNEI. The DNA for the CDR3 is TGTGCCAGCAGTCCCCAAGCGGGAGCGGGCGAGCAGTACTTC. The encoded protein is CASSPQAGAGEQYF.

This clonotype has only a few counts. With a much larger clone just one base away, this may be a read error. The V gene is TRBV20-1, the J gene TRBJ2-1, with 7 nucleotides matching TRBD2. CDR3 size: 12 residues. The germline V gene has CDR1 DFQATT and CDR2 SNEGSKA (reference sequence). The junction had 2 bases not matched to a gene; V was cut back by 3 bases and J by 6 bases. CDR3 protein: CSASGTINEQFF. The CDR3 DNA sequence: TGCAGTGCTAGCGGGACTATCAATGAGCAGTTCTTC.

The chain recombines TRBV20-1 with TRBJ2-1, with 7 nucleotides matching TRBD2. CDR3 size: 16 residues. Germline V gene sequence: CDR1 DFQATT, CDR2 SNEGSKA (reference sequence). Trimming removed 1 base from V and 4 bases from J; junction bases left unmatched: 10. CDR3 DNA sequence: TGCAGTGCTAGAGCCGTCTCTAGCGGACCTTACAATGAGCAGTTCTTC. It yields the protein CSARAVSSGPYNEQFF.

This clonotype was recorded a few times. V and J are TRBV7-2 and TRBJ1-5, with 8 bases aligning to TRBD1. The CDR3 is made up of 15 amino acids. Germline trimming cut 1 base from V and 2 bases from J; bases unmatched to any gene: 1. CDR1 and CDR2 (germline): SGHTA, FQGNSA. The CDR3 region is CASSLVQGGNQPQHF. The CDR3 DNA reads TGTGCCAGCAGCTTAGTACAGGGGGGCAATCAGCCCCAGCATTTT.